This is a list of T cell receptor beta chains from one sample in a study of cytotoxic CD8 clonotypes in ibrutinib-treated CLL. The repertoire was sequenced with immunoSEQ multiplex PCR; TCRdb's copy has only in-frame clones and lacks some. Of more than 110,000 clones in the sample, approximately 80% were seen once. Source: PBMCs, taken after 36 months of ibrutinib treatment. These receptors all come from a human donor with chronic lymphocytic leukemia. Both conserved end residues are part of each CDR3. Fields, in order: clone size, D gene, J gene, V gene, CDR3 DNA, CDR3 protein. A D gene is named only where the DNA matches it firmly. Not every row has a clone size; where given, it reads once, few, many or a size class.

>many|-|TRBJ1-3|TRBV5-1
TGCGCCAGCAGCTTGGGGAGCTATGGAAACACCATATATTTT
CASSLGSYGNTIYF
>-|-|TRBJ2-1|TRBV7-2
TGTGCCAGCAGCTTAGTTAGCGGCCGCTCCTACAATGAGCAGTTCTTC
CASSLVSGRSYNEQFF
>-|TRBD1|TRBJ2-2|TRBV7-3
TGTGCCAGCAGCTCAGGGACAGGGACCTCCGGGGAGCTGTTTTTT
CASSSGTGTSGELFF
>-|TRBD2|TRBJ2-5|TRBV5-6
TGTGCCAGCAGCTCACTTGGGAGCGGGGCTGTATGGGAGACCCAGTACTTC
CASSSLGSGAVWETQYF
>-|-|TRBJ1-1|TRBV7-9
TGTGCCAGCAGCCCGTGGTTACTCCAGGGAGCTTTCTTT
CASSPWLLQGAFF
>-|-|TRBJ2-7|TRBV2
TGTGCCAGCTGGAGGGGGGGGAGTTCCTACGAGCAGTACTTC
CASWRGGSSYEQYF
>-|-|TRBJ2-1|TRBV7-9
TGTGCCAGCAGCTCGTCTCTCACAGGGATCAATGAGCAGTTCTTC
CASSSSLTGINEQFF
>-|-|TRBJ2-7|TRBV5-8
TGTGCCAGCAGCTTGAAGGACTCCTACGAGCAGTACTTC
CASSLKDSYEQYF
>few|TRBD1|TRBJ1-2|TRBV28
TGTGCCAGCAGTTCGCAGGGGGCTTATGGCTACACCTTC
CASSSQGAYGYTF
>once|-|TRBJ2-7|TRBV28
TGTGCCAGCAGTTTAGCTCCACGAGGGTACGAGCAGTACTTC
CASSLAPRGYEQYF
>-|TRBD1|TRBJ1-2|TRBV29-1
TGCAGCGTTGAAGTCCACAGGGGGGGCTATGGCTACACCTTC
CSVEVHRGGYGYTF
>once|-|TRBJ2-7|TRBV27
TGTGCCAGCAGTTTATCTGGGGCCCGCGAGGGGTACGAGCAGTACTTC
CASSLSGAREGYEQYF
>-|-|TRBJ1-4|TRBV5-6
TGTGCCAGCAGCTCTTTTCGTCAGGGCGAAGCGAAAAATGAAAAACTGTTTTTT
CASSSFRQGEAKNEKLFF
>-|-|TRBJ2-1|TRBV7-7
TGTGCCAGCAGCTTCAGGGATTGGAATGAGCAGTTCTTC
CASSFRDWNEQFF
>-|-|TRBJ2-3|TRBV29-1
TGCAGCGTTGAATCTGAAAGTCGGGATACGCAGTATTTT
CSVESESRDTQYF
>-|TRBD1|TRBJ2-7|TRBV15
TGTGCCACCAGCAGAGTTGGCAGGGGGTACGAGCAGTACTTC
CATSRVGRGYEQYF
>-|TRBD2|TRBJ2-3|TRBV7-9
TGTGCCAGCAGCTTTACCCGGGATAGCGGGGTGAGCACAGATACGCAGTATTTT
CASSFTRDSGVSTDTQYF
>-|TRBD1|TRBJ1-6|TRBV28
TGTGCCAGTTCAGGGGGCAGTTCCTATAATTCACCCCTCCACTTT
CASSGGSSYNSPLHF
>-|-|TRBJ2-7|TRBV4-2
TGTGCCAGCAGCCAAGACGTGGTAGATGATGGCTACGAGCAGTACTTC
CASSQDVVDDGYEQYF
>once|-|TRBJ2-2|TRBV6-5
TGTGCCAGCAGATTCGTCGTCGCGGGGGAGCTGTTTTTT
CASRFVVAGELFF
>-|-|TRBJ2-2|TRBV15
TGTGCCACCAGCAGAGATAGGACCAACACCGGGGAGCTGTTTTTT
CATSRDRTNTGELFF
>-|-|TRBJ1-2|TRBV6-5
TGTGCCAGCAGTTACTGGGGAGCAGGGACCGGCTACACCTTC
CASSYWGAGTGYTF
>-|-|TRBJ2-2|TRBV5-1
TGCGCCAGCAGATTTTGGGGAACCGGGGAGCTGTTTTTT
CASRFWGTGELFF
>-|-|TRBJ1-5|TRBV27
-
CASSILGFSNQPQHF
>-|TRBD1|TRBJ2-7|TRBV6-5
TGTGCCAGCAGCTCCCGGACAGGCACCTACGAGCAGTACTTC
CASSSRTGTYEQYF
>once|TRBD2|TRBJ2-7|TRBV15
TGTGCCACCAGCAGAGTGGGTAGCGGGAGCCCCTACGAGCAGTACTTC
CATSRVGSGSPYEQYF
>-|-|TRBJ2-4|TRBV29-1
TGCAGCGTTGAAGGGGTGAAGAGAAACATTCAGTACTTC
CSVEGVKRNIQYF
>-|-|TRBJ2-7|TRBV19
TGTGCCAGTAGTGTCGTTGGGGGCGACTACGAGCAGTACTTC
CASSVVGGDYEQYF